The T cell receptor beta chain under discussion was sequenced for a study of breast tumors, draining lymph nodes, adjacent tissues. TCRdb reprocessed the multiplex PCR reads via MiXCR and lists one record per CDR3 protein. The sample lists 150,000 to 200,000 distinct CDR3 sequences; 25% to 40% were seen once. CDR3 length equals 13 residues. J lost 9 bases, V lost 3 bases, and 8 bases had no gene match. The germline V gene encodes CDR1 SGHRS and CDR2 YFSETQ. This clonotype was seen at least ten times. Its antigen remains unknown. Axillary draining lymph nodes of breast cancer patients supplied the node samples. The study, taken as a whole, reports: Tumor T cell lymph node origin was a supported hypothesis, not proven. Tumor and nontumor repertoires were significantly more similar in luminal-like than in basal-like breast cancer. Tumors had less TCR diversity than lymph nodes, more than nontumor tissue. Findings are consistent with lymph node origin and intratumoral expansion of most tumor T cells.

The receptor comes from a female donor with breast cancer. Some clones in this sample may be carry-over from other donors' samples. The sample consisted of axillary lymph node tissue. The V gene is TRBV5-1, the J gene TRBJ2-7; TRBD1 aligns across 8 bases. CDR3 DNA: TGCGCCAGCAGCTCCAGTTCAGGGGGCGCGCAGTACTTC. Translating gives CASSSSSGGAQYF. Drawing the rest from reference TRBV5-1 and TRBJ2-7, the complete variable domain is KAGVTQTPRYLIKTRGQQVTLSCSPISGHRSVSWYQQTPGQGLQFLFEYFSETQRNKGNFPGRFSGRQFSNSRSEMNVSTLELGDSALYLCASSSSSGGAQYFGPGTRLTVT.